The present TCR beta chain was sequenced within a study of beta chain features in type 1 diabetes. Study-level background: On cell yields, gender and age, patients and healthy donors were similar. Study observations and caveats: TCRB CDR3 length was moderately but significantly reduced in all four CD4+ subsets of Type 1 diabetes patients.

Expressed TCRB transcripts were sequenced because the isolated RNA had all been reverse transcribed beforehand. Sequencing was performed with immunoSEQ multiplex PCR; in TCRdb, only in-frame clones are kept and a portion is missing. This sample has fewer than 350,000 clones, with 14% to 15% found just once. The CDR3 totals 15 residues. V lost 1 base to trimming and J lost 4 bases, with 10 bases between them. Per the germline V gene, CDR1 is LGHNA and CDR2 is YSLEER. As to this clone: Its antigen is still unknown.

Source material: naive CD4+ T cells from blood. The receptor comes from a man younger than 35 with type 1 diabetes. V is TRBV4-3 and J is TRBJ2-2; D gene uncertain. DNA for the CDR3: TGCGCCAGCAGCCAAGCCCCCAGAGGCACCGGGGAGCTGTTTTTT. Its protein is CASSQAPRGTGELFF.